The present entry profiles one TCR beta chain with its context. The target antigen is unknown. The entry originates in a study of blood T cells in healthy people across ages. Total RNA was isolated from each sample in quantities of at least 6 micrograms. V was clipped by 2 bases and J by 1 base; unmatched bases: 7. Germline values: CDR1 LGHNA, CDR2 YSLEER. This CDR3 spans 16 amino acids. Together with a sample-barcoded 5' primer, a J-beta primer mix was included in a second PCR lasting roughly 7 to 11 cycles. Each of the cDNA molecules was tagged by a template-switch adaptor with 12 random nucleotides. TCRdb reprocessed the 5' RACE reads with MiXCR, giving one entry per CDR3 protein. This sample has about 1,400,000 distinct CDR3 sequences, with 55% to 75% found just once. General study findings and limits: Long-lived donors exceeded aged donors in naive CD4+ cells and diversity.

This TCR was sampled from a man younger than 35 in good health. What was sequenced was blood. V gene TRBV4-3 combines with J gene TRBJ1-2; 7 bases line up with TRBD1. DNA of the CDR3: TGCGCCAGCAGCCAACGACAGGGCTTACTTAACTATGGCTACACCTTC. Translating gives CASSQRQGLLNYGYTF.